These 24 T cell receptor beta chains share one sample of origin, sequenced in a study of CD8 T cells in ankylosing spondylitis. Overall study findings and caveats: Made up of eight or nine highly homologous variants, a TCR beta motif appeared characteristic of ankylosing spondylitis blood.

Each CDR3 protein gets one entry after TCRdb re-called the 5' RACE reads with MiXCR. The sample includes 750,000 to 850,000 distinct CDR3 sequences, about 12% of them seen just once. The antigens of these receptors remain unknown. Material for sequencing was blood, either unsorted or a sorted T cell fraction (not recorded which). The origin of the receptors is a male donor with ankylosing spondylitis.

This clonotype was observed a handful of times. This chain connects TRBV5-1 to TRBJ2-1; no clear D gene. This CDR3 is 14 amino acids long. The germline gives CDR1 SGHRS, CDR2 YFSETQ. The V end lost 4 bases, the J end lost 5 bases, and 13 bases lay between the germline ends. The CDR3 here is CASSLRIPNNEQFF. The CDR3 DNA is TGCGCCAGCAGCCTCAGGATTCCCAACAATGAGCAGTTCTTC.

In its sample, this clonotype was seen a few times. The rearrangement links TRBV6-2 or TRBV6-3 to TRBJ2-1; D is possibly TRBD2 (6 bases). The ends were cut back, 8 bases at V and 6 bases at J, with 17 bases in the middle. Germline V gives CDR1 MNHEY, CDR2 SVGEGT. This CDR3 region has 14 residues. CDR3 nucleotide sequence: TGTGCCAGCGGACCGTTAGTAGCGGTCAATGAGCAGTTCTTC. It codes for CASGPLVAVNEQFF.

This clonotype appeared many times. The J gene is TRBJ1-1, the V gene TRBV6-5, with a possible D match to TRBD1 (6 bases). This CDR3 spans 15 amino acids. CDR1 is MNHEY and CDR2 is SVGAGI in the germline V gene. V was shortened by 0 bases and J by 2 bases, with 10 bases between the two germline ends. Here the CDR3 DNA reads TGTGCCAGCAGTTACTCTCACAGGGCTAACACTGAAGCTTTCTTT. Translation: CASSYSHRANTEAFF.

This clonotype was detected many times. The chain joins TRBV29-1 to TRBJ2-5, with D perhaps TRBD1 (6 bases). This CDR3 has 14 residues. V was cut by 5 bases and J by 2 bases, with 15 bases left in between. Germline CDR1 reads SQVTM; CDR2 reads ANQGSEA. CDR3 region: CSVIKGRGQETQYF. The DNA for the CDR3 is TGCAGCGTTATCAAAGGAAGGGGGCAAGAGACCCAGTACTTC.

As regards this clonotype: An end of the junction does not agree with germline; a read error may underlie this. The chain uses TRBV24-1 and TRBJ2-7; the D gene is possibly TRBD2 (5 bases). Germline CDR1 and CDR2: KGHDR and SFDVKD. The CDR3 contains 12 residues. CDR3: CATSDYWGEVHF. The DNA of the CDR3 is TGTGCCACCAGTGATTATTGGGGAGAAGTGCACTTC.

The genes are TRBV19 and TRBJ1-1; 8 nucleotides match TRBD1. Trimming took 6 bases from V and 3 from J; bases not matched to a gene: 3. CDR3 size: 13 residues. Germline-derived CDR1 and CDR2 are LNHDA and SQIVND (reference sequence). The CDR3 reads CASRQGAYTEAFF. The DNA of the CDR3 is TGTGCCAGTAGGCAGGGGGCGTACACTGAAGCTTTCTTT.

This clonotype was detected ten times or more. CDR3 nucleotides: TGTGCCAGCAGCGTAGCCCCGGATGGCACTGAAGCTTTCTTT. Its protein is CASSVAPDGTEAFF. The chain recombines TRBV9 with TRBJ1-1; D not certain. There are 14 residues in the CDR3. Germline CDR1 is SGDLS and CDR2 is YYNGEE. Trimming took 0 bases from V and 4 from J, leaving 10 bases between them.

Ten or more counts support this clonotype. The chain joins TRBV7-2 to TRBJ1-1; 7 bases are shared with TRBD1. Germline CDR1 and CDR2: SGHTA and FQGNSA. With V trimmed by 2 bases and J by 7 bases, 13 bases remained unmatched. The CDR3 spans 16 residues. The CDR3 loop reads CASSLLGTVGWGEAFF. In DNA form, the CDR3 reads TGTGCCAGCAGCTTATTAGGGACAGTAGGTTGGGGTGAAGCTTTCTTT.

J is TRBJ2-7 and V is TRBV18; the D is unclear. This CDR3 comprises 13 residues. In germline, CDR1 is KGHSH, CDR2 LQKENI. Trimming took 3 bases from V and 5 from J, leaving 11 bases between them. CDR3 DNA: TGTGCCAGCTCACCTGAGAGGTTACACGAGCAGTACTTC. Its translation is CASSPERLHEQYF. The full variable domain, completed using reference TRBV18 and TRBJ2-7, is NAGVMQNPRHLVRRRGQEARLRCSPMKGHSHVYWYRQLPEEGLKFMVYLQKENIIDESGMPKERFSAEFPKEGPSILRIQQVVRGDSAAYFCASSPERLHEQYFGPGTRLTVT.

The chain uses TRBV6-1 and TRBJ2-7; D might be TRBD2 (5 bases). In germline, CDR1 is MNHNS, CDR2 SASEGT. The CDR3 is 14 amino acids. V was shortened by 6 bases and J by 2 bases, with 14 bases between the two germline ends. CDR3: CASRPRVFPYEQYF. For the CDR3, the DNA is TGTGCCAGCAGACCGAGGGTTTTTCCCTACGAGCAGTACTTC.

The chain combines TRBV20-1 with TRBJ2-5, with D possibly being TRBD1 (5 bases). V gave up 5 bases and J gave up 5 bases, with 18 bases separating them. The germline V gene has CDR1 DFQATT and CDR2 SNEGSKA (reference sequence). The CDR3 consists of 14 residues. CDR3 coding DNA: TGCAGTGCTGGTTTTGCCAGGGCCTCCGAGACCCAGTACTTC. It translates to CSAGFARASETQYF.

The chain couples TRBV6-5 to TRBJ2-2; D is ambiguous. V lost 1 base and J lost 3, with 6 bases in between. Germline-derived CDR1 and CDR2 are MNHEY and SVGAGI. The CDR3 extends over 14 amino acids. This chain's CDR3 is CASSYWAYTGELFF. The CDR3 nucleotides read TGTGCCAGCAGTTACTGGGCCTACACCGGGGAGCTGTTTTTT.

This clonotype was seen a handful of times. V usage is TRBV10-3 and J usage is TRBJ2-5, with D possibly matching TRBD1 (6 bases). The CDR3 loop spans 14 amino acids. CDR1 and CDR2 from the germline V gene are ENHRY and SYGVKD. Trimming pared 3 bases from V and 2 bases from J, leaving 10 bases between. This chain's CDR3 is CAISDRGNQETQYF. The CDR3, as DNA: TGTGCCATCAGTGACAGGGGTAATCAAGAGACCCAGTACTTC.

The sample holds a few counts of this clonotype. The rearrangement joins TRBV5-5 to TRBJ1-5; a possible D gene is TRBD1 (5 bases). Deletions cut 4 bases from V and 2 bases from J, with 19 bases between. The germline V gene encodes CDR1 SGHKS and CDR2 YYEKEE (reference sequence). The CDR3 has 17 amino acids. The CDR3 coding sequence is TGTGCCAGCAGCCTTGGACGTCGTAAAGGGGGCAATCAGCCCCAGCATTTT. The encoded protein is CASSLGRRKGGNQPQHF.

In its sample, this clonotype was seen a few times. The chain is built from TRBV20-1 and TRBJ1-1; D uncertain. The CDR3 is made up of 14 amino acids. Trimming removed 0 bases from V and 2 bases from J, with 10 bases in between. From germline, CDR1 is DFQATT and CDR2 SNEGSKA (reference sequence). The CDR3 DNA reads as TGCAGTGCTAGAGATTGGCAGCTTAACACTGAAGCTTTCTTT. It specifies CSARDWQLNTEAFF.

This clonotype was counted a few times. CDR3 loop: CASSLQGAYTEAFF. CDR3 in DNA: TGTGCCAGCAGCCTACAGGGGGCCTACACTGAAGCTTTCTTT. V is TRBV27 and J is TRBJ1-1; 9 nucleotides line up with TRBD1. V was pared by 6 bases and J by 3 bases, with 5 bases of the junction left unmatched. Per germline, CDR1 MNHEY and CDR2 SMNVEV (reference sequence). The CDR3 is 14 residues long.

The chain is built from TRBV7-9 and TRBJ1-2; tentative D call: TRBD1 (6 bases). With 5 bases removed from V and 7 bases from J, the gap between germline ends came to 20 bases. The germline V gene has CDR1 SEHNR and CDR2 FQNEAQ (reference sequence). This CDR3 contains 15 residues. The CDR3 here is CASSAPGHLWAGYTF. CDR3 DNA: TGTGCCAGCAGCGCTCCGGGACACCTTTGGGCTGGCTACACCTTC.

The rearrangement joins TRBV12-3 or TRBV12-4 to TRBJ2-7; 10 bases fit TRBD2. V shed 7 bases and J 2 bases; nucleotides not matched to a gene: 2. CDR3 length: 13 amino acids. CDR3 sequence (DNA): TGTGCCAGCAAGCGGGAGGGGGCCTACGAGCAGTACTTC. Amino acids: CASKREGAYEQYF.

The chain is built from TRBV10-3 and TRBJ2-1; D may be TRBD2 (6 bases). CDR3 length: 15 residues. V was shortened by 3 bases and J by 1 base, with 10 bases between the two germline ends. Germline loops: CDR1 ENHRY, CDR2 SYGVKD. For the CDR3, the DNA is TGTGCCATCAGTGAAGGAGGGGATTCCTACAATGAGCAGTTCTTC. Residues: CAISEGGDSYNEQFF.

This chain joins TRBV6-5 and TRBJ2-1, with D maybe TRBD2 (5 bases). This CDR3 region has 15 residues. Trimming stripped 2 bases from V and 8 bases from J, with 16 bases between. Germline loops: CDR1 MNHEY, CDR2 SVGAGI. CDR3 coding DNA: TGTGCCAGCAGTTACCGAGGGCCGGCCCCGGATGAGCAGTTCTTC. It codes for CASSYRGPAPDEQFF.

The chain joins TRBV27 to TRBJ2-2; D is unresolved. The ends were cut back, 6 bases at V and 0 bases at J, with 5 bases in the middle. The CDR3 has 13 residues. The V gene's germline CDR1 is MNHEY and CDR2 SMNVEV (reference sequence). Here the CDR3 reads CASRHSNTGELFF. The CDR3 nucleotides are TGTGCCAGCAGGCACTCGAACACCGGGGAGCTGTTTTTT.

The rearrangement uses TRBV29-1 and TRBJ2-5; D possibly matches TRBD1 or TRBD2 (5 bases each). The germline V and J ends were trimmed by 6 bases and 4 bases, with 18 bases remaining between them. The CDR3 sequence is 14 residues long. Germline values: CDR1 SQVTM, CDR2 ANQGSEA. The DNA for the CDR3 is TGCAGCGTGGGGACGGGGCTAGTCCCAGAGACCCAGTACTTC. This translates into CSVGTGLVPETQYF.

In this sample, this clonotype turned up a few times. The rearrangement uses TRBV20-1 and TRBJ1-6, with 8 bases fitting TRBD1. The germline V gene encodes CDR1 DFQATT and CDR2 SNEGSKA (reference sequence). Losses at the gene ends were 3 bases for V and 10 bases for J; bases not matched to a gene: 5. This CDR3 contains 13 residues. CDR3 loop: CSARPDRGSPLHF. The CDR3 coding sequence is TGCAGTGCTAGGCCCGACAGGGGCTCACCCCTCCACTTT.

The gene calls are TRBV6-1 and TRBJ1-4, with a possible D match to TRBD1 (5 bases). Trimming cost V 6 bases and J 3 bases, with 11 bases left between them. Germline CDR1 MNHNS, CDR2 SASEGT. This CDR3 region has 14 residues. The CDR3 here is CASRPLGANEKLFF. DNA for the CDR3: TGTGCCAGCAGACCCCTGGGGGCTAATGAAAAACTGTTTTTT.